Shown below are 30 T cell receptor beta chains from a single sample sequenced in a study of tumor and adjacent non-tumor tissue in lung cancer. No cell sorting was done before RNA was extracted from the tissue. Three rounds of nested PCR, following a modified ARM-PCR protocol, produced the TCRbeta library. TCRdb ran MiXCR on the multiplex PCR reads and lists one entry per CDR3 protein. The top ten hold 12% of the sample, which has about 75,000 distinct CDR3 sequences, roughly 80% seen once. Sequenced: lung tumor tissue. These receptor sequences come from a woman aged 45-65 years with non-small cell lung cancer.

This clonotype was recorded a few times. A much larger clone differs by one base, so this may be a read error. This chain joins TRBV5-1 and TRBJ2-1; D is perhaps TRBD2 (5 bases). CDR1 is SGHRS and CDR2 is YFSETQ in the germline V gene. The CDR3 contains 13 residues. The V and J ends lost 5 bases and 12 bases respectively, with 18 bases between them. CDR3: CASRAIGDGAQFF. For the CDR3, the DNA is TGCGCCAGCAGAGCAATCGGGGATGGAGCGCAGTTCTTC.

The J gene is TRBJ2-1, the V gene TRBV9; 9 bases are shared with TRBD2. This CDR3 spans 15 amino acids. Per germline, CDR1 SGDLS and CDR2 YYNGEE. V shed 4 bases and J 6 bases; nucleotides not matched to a gene: 8. DNA for the CDR3: TGTGCCAGCAGCAAGCTGTCTAGCGGGACCAATGAGCAGTTCTTC. Protein sequence: CASSKLSSGTNEQFF.

As concerns this clonotype: A much larger clone differs by one base, so this may be a read error. The genes are TRBV28 and TRBJ2-7, with D perhaps TRBD2 (6 bases). This CDR3 contains 13 residues. V was cut by 8 bases and J by 2 bases, with 13 bases left in between. Per the germline V gene, CDR1 is MDHEN and CDR2 is SYDVKM. The chain's CDR3 is CASHRDSPYEQYF. In nucleotides, the CDR3 is TGTGCCAGCCACCGGGACTCCCCCTACGAGCAGTACTTC. The full variable domain, in which reference TRBV28 and TRBJ2-7 provide the parts outside the CDR3, is DVKVTQSSRYLVKRTGEKVFLECVQDMDHENMFWYRQDPGLGLRLIYFSYDVKMKEKGDIPEGYSVSREKKERFSLILESASTNQTSMYLCASHRDSPYEQYFGPGTRLTVT.

Remarks on this clonotype: Germline is not matched at one junction end, which may reflect a read error. The chain recombines TRBV12-3 or TRBV12-4 with TRBJ1-1; D is possibly TRBD1 (6 bases). This CDR3 spans 15 amino acids. In nucleotides, the CDR3 is TGTGCCAGCAGGAGGCAGGAGGCCAGGGGCACTGAAGCTATCTTT. Encoded protein: CASRRQEARGTEAIF.

About this clonotype: The CDR3 ends on some other residue instead of the conserved phenylalanine or tryptophan, so this is likely a read error. The gene calls are TRBV11-2 and TRBJ1-5; D not certain. The CDR3 is made up of 15 amino acids. Per germline, CDR1 SGHAT and CDR2 FQNNGV. CDR3 in DNA: TGTGCCAGCAGCTTTGATGGATTGAGCACTCAGCCTCAGCATTAT. This sequence encodes CASSFDGLSTQPQHY.

Concerning this clonotype itself: An end of the junction does not agree with germline; a read error may underlie this. This chain uses TRBV4-1 with TRBJ2-6, with D possibly matching TRBD1 (5 bases). CDR1 is MGHRA and CDR2 is YSYEKL in the germline V gene. The CDR3 is 18 amino acids. This chain's CDR3 is CASSISSGLESGANVMTF. For the CDR3, the DNA is TGCGCCAGTAGCATCTCATCAGGGCTTGAGAGTGGGGCCAACGTCATGACTTTC.

Concerning this clonotype itself: As the CDR3 is not closed by the conserved phenylalanine or tryptophan, this likely results from a read error. Because the CDR3's place on the DNA is in doubt, the DNA is left out and the CDR3 is given as listed by TCRdb. The genes are TRBV6-1 and TRBJ1-4; the D call TRBD1 from the table was never checked on the DNA. CDR1 is MNHNS and CDR2 is SASEGT in the germline V gene. The CDR3 length equals 16 residues, ends included. This CDR3 is CASSETPPGQGEKPFV.

The V and J genes are TRBV29-1 and TRBJ2-3, with D maybe TRBD2 (6 bases). The CDR3 is 13 amino acids. V gave up 8 bases and J gave up 5 bases, with 17 bases separating them. In germline, CDR1 is SQVTM, CDR2 ANQGSEA. CDR3 sequence: CSLWTGDVDTQYF. The CDR3 DNA follows: TGCAGCCTTTGGACGGGGGATGTAGATACGCAGTATTTT.

Points on this clonotype: Germline and junction disagree at one end, which may indicate a read error. V is TRBV11-2 and J is TRBJ1-1; D gene ambiguous. The CDR3 extends over 14 amino acids. Per germline, CDR1 SGHAT and CDR2 FQNNGV. The CDR3 nucleotides are TGTGCAAGCAGCTTGCTAATGCTGGTAACTGTAGCTTTCTTT. It is translated as CASSLLMLVTVAFF.

With regard to this clonotype: At one of its ends the junction is not consistent with the germline gene, which may arise from a read error. This chain links TRBV6-5 with TRBJ2-7, with 7 bases fitting TRBD1. The CDR3 contains 14 residues. Germline loops: CDR1 MNHEY, CDR2 SVGAGI. CDR3 sequence: CASDLRQGENEQYF. The CDR3 nucleotides are TGTGCCAGCGACCTACGGCAGGGGGAGAACGAGCAGTATTTC.

This clonotype was detected only a few times. A much larger clone lies a single base off, so this may be a read error. Because it lacks the conserved phenylalanine or tryptophan at the end, this CDR3 is likely a read error. CDR3 residues: CASSFGTGVVIYGYTL. DNA of the CDR3: TGTGCCAGCAGTTTTGGGACAGGGGTAGTGATTTATGGCTACACCCTC. This rearrangement joins TRBV28 to TRBJ1-2; TRBD1 matches 10 bases. V trimming: 3 bases; J trimming: 5 bases; junction bases outside the gene matches: 9. The germline V gene encodes CDR1 MDHEN and CDR2 SYDVKM. There are 16 residues in the CDR3.

Points on this clonotype: One end of the junction fails to match germline, which may point to a read error. The chain links TRBV12-3 or TRBV12-4 to TRBJ1-5; possible D gene TRBD1, 5 bases. The CDR3 loop spans 14 amino acids. CDR3 residues: CARSLRGPNQPQHF. The CDR3 DNA reads as TGTGCCAGAAGTTTAAGGGGTCCAAATCAGCCCCAGCATTTC.

Regarding this clonotype: Sequence at one end of the junction differs from germline and may be a read error. The chain employs TRBV10-3 and TRBJ2-7, with TRBD2 as a possible D gene (5 bases). This CDR3 region has 13 residues. Germline values: CDR1 ENHRY, CDR2 SYGVKD. This CDR3 reads CATERLDSYEQYF. CDR3 DNA: TGTGCCACGGAGAGACTGGACTCCTATGAGCAGTACTTC.

This clonotype was found once. This chain links TRBV6-5 with TRBJ2-5; TRBD1 or TRBD2 may be the D gene (5 bases each). Germline CDR1 reads MNHEY; CDR2 reads SVGAGI. This CDR3 contains 14 residues. Trimming pared 8 bases from V and 6 bases from J, leaving 19 bases between. CDR3 residues: CASGNGDRRKTQYF. CDR3 DNA sequence: TGTGCCAGCGGGAACGGGGACCGGAGGAAGACCCAGTACTTC.

The DNA of the CDR3 is TGTGCCAGCAGCTTGGGGCTGGGTGACCAGGCCCAGCATTTT. This translates into CASSLGLGDQAQHF. The chain links TRBV5-6 to TRBJ1-5, with D unclear. This CDR3 has 14 residues. Trimming left V 0 bases short and J 11 bases short, with 15 bases between. CDR1 is SGHDT and CDR2 is YYEEEE in the germline V gene.

V and J are TRBV12-3 or TRBV12-4 and TRBJ2-1; D unresolved. Trimming stripped 10 bases from V and 8 bases from J, with 18 bases between. This CDR3 comprises 13 residues. The CDR3 DNA follows: TGTGCCACGAGTTTTAATGTCGGCGATGAGCAGTTCTTC. Its translation is CATSFNVGDEQFF.

Of note for this clonotype: A junction end diverges from the germline sequence, so it may reflect a read error. This rearrangement joins TRBV20-1 to TRBJ2-1; D remains unclear. Per germline, CDR1 DFQATT and CDR2 SNEGSKA (reference sequence). The CDR3 sequence is 13 residues long. The CDR3 region has the DNA TGCAGTGCTAGTGAGGTTATGATAGATGAGCACTTCTTC. It codes for CSASEVMIDEHFF.

Regarding this clonotype: This likely comes from a read error, as the CDR3 has no conserved phenylalanine or tryptophan at its end. This chain connects TRBV11-2 to TRBJ1-1; D gene unclear. The germline V and J ends were trimmed by 7 bases and 0 bases, with 12 bases remaining between them. The CDR3 consists of 14 residues. Germline CDR1 reads SGHAT; CDR2 reads FQNNGV. In DNA, the CDR3 is TGTGCCAGCAACTTGGCACATATGAACACTGAAGCTTTCCTT. Amino acids: CASNLAHMNTEAFL.

As regards this clonotype: This may arise from a read error, as a much more abundant clone is one base away. The chain joins TRBV20-1 to TRBJ1-5; D remains ambiguous. The CDR3 extends over 13 amino acids. Trimming shortened V by 7 bases and J by 4 bases, and 14 bases separated the two germline ends. CDR1 DFQATT and CDR2 SNEGSKA come from the germline V gene (reference sequence). The CDR3 nucleotides are TGCAGTGGTGCCGCCTCCCTTAATCAGCCCCAGCATTTT. Translating gives CSGAASLNQPQHF.

In regard to this clonotype: The junction does not match germline at one end; this may be a read error. The chain links TRBV14 to TRBJ2-5; D may correspond to TRBD1 or TRBD2 (5 bases each). The CDR3 totals 15 residues. The germline CDR1 and CDR2 sequences are SGHDN and FVKESK. CDR3 sequence reads: CASSYWDVGSEIQYF. Here the CDR3 DNA reads TGTGCCAGCAGCTACTGGGACGTGGGATCGGAGATCCAGTACTTC. Supplemented by reference TRBV14 and TRBJ2-5, the full variable domain reads EAGVTQFPSHSVIEKGQTVTLRCDPISGHDNLYWYRRVMGKEIKFLLHFVKESKQDESGMPNNRFLAERTGGTYSTLKVQPAELEDSGVYFCASSYWDVGSEIQYFGPGTRLLVL.

Of note for this clonotype: A read error may produce the germline difference seen at one junction end. The V call is TRBV11-2, the J call TRBJ2-3; the D is unclear. The CDR3 is 16 residues long. Germline CDR1 is SGHAT and CDR2 is FQNNGV. DNA of the CDR3: TGTTCCAGTAGCCCTGTGGGTTACCCGCTTCCAGATACGCGGTATTTT. It specifies CSSSPVGYPLPDTRYF.

This clonotype was counted ten times or more. The chain uses TRBV5-1 and TRBJ2-7; D is unclear. Looked up from germline, CDR1 is SGHRS and CDR2 is YFSETQ. There are 14 residues in the CDR3. Trimming stripped 4 bases from V and 0 bases from J, with 11 bases between. The CDR3 sequence: CASSAESNSYEQYF. The DNA of the CDR3 is TGCGCCAGCAGCGCCGAGTCTAACTCCTACGAGCAGTACTTC.

Note on this clonotype: This CDR3 is missing its conserved last phenylalanine or tryptophan, likely due to a read error. The DNA is omitted, as the CDR3 cannot be located on it reliably, and the CDR3 follows TCRdb's listing. V is TRBV11-3 and J is TRBJ2-7. Germline lookup yields CDR1 SGHNT and CDR2 YENEEA. The CDR3 numbers 13 amino acids, ends counted. The CDR3 here is CASSLRSGYEQYL.

The CDR3 region is CASSPLGGDIDTQYF. The CDR3 coding sequence is TGTGCCAGCAGCCCTCTTGGGGGGGACATAGATACGCAGTATTTT. This sequence joins TRBV11-3 and TRBJ2-3; a possible D gene is TRBD2 (7 bases). Germline V gene sequence: CDR1 SGHNT, CDR2 YENEEA. The V and J ends lost 5 bases and 5 bases respectively, with 17 bases between them. The CDR3 extends over 15 amino acids.

A word on this clonotype: At one boundary the junction diverges from the germline segment, which might be a read error. V gene TRBV29-1 combines with J gene TRBJ2-1; D is unclear. Per the germline V gene, CDR1 is SQVTM and CDR2 is ANQGSEA. This CDR3 is built from 12 residues. CDR3 amino acids: CSVSIPHNERFF. In DNA, the CDR3 is TGCAGCGTTAGCATCCCACATAATGAGCGGTTCTTC.

Only a few counts were recorded for this clonotype. The CDR3 ends on some other residue instead of the conserved phenylalanine or tryptophan, so this is likely a read error. The chain employs TRBV29-1 and TRBJ1-2; TRBD1 is a possible D gene (6 bases). Trimming cost V 4 bases and J 6 bases, with 21 bases left between them. Germline CDR1 reads SQVTM; CDR2 reads ANQGSEA. The CDR3 is 15 amino acids. CDR3 loop: CSVGDLLQGDHGYTL. In DNA form, the CDR3 reads TGCAGCGTTGGGGATCTTTTACAGGGCGATCATGGCTACACCTTG.

The chain combines TRBV11-2 with TRBJ2-1; D gene uncertain. The CDR3 has 13 amino acids. Germline-derived CDR1 and CDR2 are SGHAT and FQNNGV. The CDR3 nucleotides read TGTGTCAGTAGCTTAGAGGAAGGCGGCGAGCAGTTCTTC. Protein sequence: CVSSLEEGGEQFF.

The V and J genes are TRBV29-1 and TRBJ1-2; 10 bases are a match to TRBD1. CDR3 length: 11 amino acids. Unmatched junction bases numbered 8, after V lost 8 bases and J lost 11 bases. Germline V lookup: CDR1 SQVTM, CDR2 ANQGSEA. CDR3 nucleotide sequence: TGCAGCATATCGGGGACAGGGGTTTACACCTTC. Protein product: CSISGTGVYTF.

Comments on this clonotype: This CDR3 fails to terminate in the conserved phenylalanine or tryptophan, so it likely reflects a read error. The chain combines TRBV4-1 with TRBJ1-2; TRBD1 is a possible D gene (5 bases). CDR3 size: 14 residues. In germline, CDR1 is MGHRA, CDR2 YSYEKL. The CDR3 region is CASSRPTAKYGYTL. The CDR3 DNA reads TGCGCCAGCAGCCGACCGACAGCTAAATATGGCTACACCTTG.

The chain joins TRBV6-4 to TRBJ2-2; D perhaps matches TRBD2 (5 bases). Germline V lookup: CDR1 MRHNA, CDR2 SNTAGT. This CDR3 comprises 13 residues. The V end lost 8 bases, the J end lost 1 base, and 8 bases lay between the germline ends. CDR3 nucleotides: TGTGCCAGCGAAGCGGAGAACACCGGGGAGCTGTTTTTT. Translation gives CASEAENTGELFF.